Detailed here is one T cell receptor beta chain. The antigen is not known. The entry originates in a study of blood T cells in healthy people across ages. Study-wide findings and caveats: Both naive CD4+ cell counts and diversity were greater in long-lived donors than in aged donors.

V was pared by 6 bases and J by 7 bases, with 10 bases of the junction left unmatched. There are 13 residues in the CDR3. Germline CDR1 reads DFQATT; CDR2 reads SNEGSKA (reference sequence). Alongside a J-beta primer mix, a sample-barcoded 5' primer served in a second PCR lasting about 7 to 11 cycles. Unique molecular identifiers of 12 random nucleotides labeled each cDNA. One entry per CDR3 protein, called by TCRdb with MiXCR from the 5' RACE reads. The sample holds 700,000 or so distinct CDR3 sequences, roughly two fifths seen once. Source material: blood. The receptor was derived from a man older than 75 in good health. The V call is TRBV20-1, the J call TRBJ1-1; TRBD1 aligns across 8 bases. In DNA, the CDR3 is TGCAGTGCCAAAGGACAGGGCTTGGGTGAAGCTTTCTTT. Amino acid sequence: CSAKGQGLGEAFF.